This T cell receptor beta chain was sequenced during a study of blood T cell repertoires in COVID-19. Study details: T cells, B-cell-depleted T cells, or PBMCs supplied cDNA or gDNA.

Original methodology: The assay estimated nucleated cells by amplifying reference gene primers. Profiling relied on immunoSEQ multiplex PCR, and the TCRdb table lists in-frame clones only, not all of them. The V and J calls and the clone size are those of that table, but D and trimming were determined from the DNA. The sample includes about 140,000 clones, over 60% of them seen just once. Trimming took 0 bases from V and 5 from J; bases not matched to a gene: 16. This CDR3 region has 19 residues. Germline V gene sequence: CDR1 LGHNA, CDR2 YSLEER. The source of this sequence is a woman older than 75 with active or convalescent COVID-19. The sample consisted of peripheral blood. V gene TRBV4-3 combines with J gene TRBJ1-2; 9 bases agree with TRBD1. CDR3 nucleotide sequence: TGCGCCAGCAGCCAAGAATGGACGGAGCGGACAGGGGTAGTATATGGCTACACCTTC. This codes for CASSQEWTERTGVVYGYTF.